One and the same sample provided the 17 T cell receptor beta chains below, sequenced in a study of blood T cell repertoires in COVID-19. TCRdb's copy holds only in-frame clones and misses some; the assay was immunoSEQ multiplex PCR. The table shows 450,000 or so clones, with 85% to 90% occurring only once. Sequenced: peripheral blood. Receptors were obtained from a man younger than 30 with COVID-19, enrolled during active disease.

The chain carries TRBV5-4 and TRBJ2-1; 8 bases align to TRBD2. The germline V gene encodes CDR1 SGHNT and CDR2 YYREEE (reference sequence). Trimming at V came to 6 bases and at J to 0 bases, leaving 8 bases not matched to a gene. The CDR3 runs 16 residues. CDR3 amino acids: CASTPTSASSYNEQFF. Here the CDR3 DNA reads TGTGCCAGCACCCCGACTAGCGCCAGCTCCTACAATGAGCAGTTCTTC.

The genes are TRBV7-3 and TRBJ2-2; possibly TRBD2 for D (5 bases). There are 13 residues in the CDR3. Germline values: CDR1 SGHTA, CDR2 FQGTGA. V dropped 5 bases and J dropped 5 bases, with 9 bases sitting between them. The CDR3 DNA reads as TGTGCCAGCAGCCCCGGACTTACCGGGGAGCTGTTTTTT. Amino acids: CASSPGLTGELFF.

The gene calls are TRBV2 and TRBJ2-3; D is possibly TRBD2 (5 bases). CDR3 size: 16 residues. CDR1 and CDR2 (germline): SNHLY, FYNNEI. V dropped 7 bases and J dropped 1 base, with 18 bases sitting between them. CDR3 sequence (DNA): TGTGCCAGCACCCCCCCGGAGGCGGACCGCACAGATACGCAGTATTTT. Protein product: CASTPPEADRTDTQYF.

The chain combines TRBV11-3 with TRBJ2-1; TRBD1 matches at 8 bases. V lost 6 bases, J lost 2 bases, and 18 bases stayed unmatched. In germline, CDR1 is SGHNT, CDR2 YENEEA. There are 19 residues in the CDR3. CDR3 amino acids: CASRTRQGASSAPYNEQFF. In nucleotides, the CDR3 is TGTGCCAGCAGAACTAGGCAGGGGGCGAGTAGTGCCCCCTACAATGAGCAGTTCTTC.

This rearrangement joins TRBV4-2 to TRBJ2-1; the match to TRBD2 covers 10 bases. Per the germline V gene, CDR1 is LGHNA and CDR2 is YNFKEQ. The CDR3 is made up of 17 amino acids. With V trimmed by 1 base and J by 1 base, 4 bases remained unmatched. CDR3 amino acids: CASSQASGRRSYNEQFF. Here the CDR3 DNA reads TGTGCCAGCAGCCAAGCTAGCGGGAGACGATCCTACAATGAGCAGTTCTTC.

The V gene is TRBV27, the J gene TRBJ2-7; 9 nucleotides line up with TRBD1. Germline trimming cut 6 bases from V and 1 base from J; bases unmatched to any gene: 10. Germline CDR1 MNHEY, CDR2 SMNVEV (reference sequence). The CDR3 consists of 16 residues. The CDR3 loop is CASRAAGTGNSYEQYF. The DNA of the CDR3 is TGTGCCAGCAGAGCAGCCGGGACAGGGAATTCCTACGAGCAGTACTTC.

The chain has TRBV5-6 and TRBJ1-1, with 8 bases that match TRBD1. J was trimmed by 3 bases and V by 6 bases; bases with no gene match: 13. The CDR3 runs 16 residues. Germline V gene sequence: CDR1 SGHDT, CDR2 YYEEEE. Written as DNA, the CDR3 is TGTGCCAGCACTCGTACCTCCGGGACAGGTGACACTGAAGCTTTCTTT. Translating it yields CASTRTSGTGDTEAFF.

This chain links TRBV6-6 with TRBJ2-1, with 12 bases matching TRBD2. Germline lookup yields CDR1 MNHNY and CDR2 SVGAGI (reference sequence). Germline trimming cut 4 bases from V and 8 bases from J; bases unmatched to any gene: 9. This CDR3 region has 16 residues. The CDR3 region is CASSSLARLAGDEQFF. Here the CDR3 DNA reads TGTGCCAGCAGTTCCCTGGCCCGACTAGCGGGGGATGAGCAGTTCTTC.

This chain uses TRBV5-3 with TRBJ2-3; 7 bases fit TRBD1. TRBV5-3 belongs to the ORF category, with a function that is uncertain. V was pared by 3 bases and J by 1 base, with 2 bases of the junction left unmatched. This CDR3 has 14 amino acids. Here the CDR3 DNA reads TGTGCCAGAAGCTCTGGACAGGGCACAGATACGCAGTATTTT. Its translation is CARSSGQGTDTQYF.

The rearrangement uses TRBV5-1 and TRBJ2-1; 7 bases are shared with TRBD2. The CDR3 runs to 16 residues. The J segment lost 7 bases and the V segment lost 0 bases, leaving 10 bases of the junction unmatched. Per the germline V gene, CDR1 is SGHRS and CDR2 is YFSETQ. The CDR3 nucleotides read TGCGCCAGCAGCTTGGTTGCGGGAGTCATGGGTAATGAGCAGTTCTTC. Translated, it gives CASSLVAGVMGNEQFF.

The rearrangement links TRBV28 to TRBJ2-2; D is undetermined. The germline V and J ends were trimmed by 2 bases and 4 bases, with 14 bases remaining between them. Germline CDR1 is MDHEN and CDR2 is SYDVKM. This CDR3 is built from 16 residues. The CDR3 nucleotides are TGTGCCAGCAGTTTAGTGAGGCGTCCGGGCACCGGGGAGCTGTTTTTT. Protein product: CASSLVRRPGTGELFF.

The J gene is TRBJ2-5, the V gene TRBV2, with D perhaps matching TRBD1 (5 bases). CDR1 SNHLY and CDR2 FYNNEI come from the germline V gene. The CDR3 runs 14 residues. The V end was cut by 7 bases, the J end by 5 bases, with 17 bases between. The CDR3 nucleotides read TGTGCCAGCACTGGACGGCTAAACAGGGAGACCCAGTACTTC. This sequence encodes CASTGRLNRETQYF.

This chain links TRBV18 with TRBJ2-3, with TRBD2 identical over 7 bases. CDR1 KGHSH and CDR2 LQKENI come from the germline V gene. V lost 1 base, J lost 2 bases, and 3 bases stayed unmatched. The CDR3 spans 15 residues. The CDR3 is CASSPQSGATDTQYF. CDR3 in DNA: TGTGCCAGCTCACCACAAAGCGGGGCCACAGATACGCAGTATTTT.

This rearrangement joins TRBV30 to TRBJ1-4; tentative D call: TRBD1 (5 bases). V was shortened by 2 bases and J by 4 bases, with 11 bases between the two germline ends. Germline V gene lookup returns CDR1 GTSNPN and CDR2 SVGIG (reference sequence). This CDR3 has 14 residues. The chain's CDR3 is CAWSRSGNNEKLFF. The DNA for the CDR3 is TGTGCCTGGAGTCGGTCAGGGAATAATGAAAAACTGTTTTTT.

The chain links TRBV7-2 to TRBJ1-1, with 8 positions matching TRBD1. Germline V gives CDR1 SGHTA, CDR2 FQGNSA. The CDR3 extends over 15 amino acids. V trimming: 5 bases; J trimming: 1 base; junction bases outside the gene matches: 6. This CDR3 reads CASSPRQGRNTEAFF. The CDR3 region has the DNA TGTGCCAGCAGCCCTCGACAGGGGAGGAACACTGAAGCTTTCTTT.

The chain has TRBV9 and TRBJ2-1; 7 positions match TRBD2. V trimming: 4 bases; J trimming: 5 bases; junction bases outside the gene matches: 9. In germline, CDR1 is SGDLS, CDR2 YYNGEE. The CDR3 is 15 residues long. CDR3 amino acids: CASSFRGGADNEQFF. CDR3 sequence (DNA): TGTGCCAGCAGCTTTAGGGGAGGGGCGGACAATGAGCAGTTCTTC.

The chain links TRBV18 to TRBJ2-3; 7 nucleotides match TRBD2. The CDR3 extends over 16 amino acids. V shed 2 bases, J shed 2 bases, and the junction held 7 bases outside the gene matches. Germline CDR1 reads KGHSH; CDR2 reads LQKENI. For the CDR3, the DNA is TGTGCCAGCTCACCAAATAGCGGGCGGAACACAGATACGCAGTATTTT. Translation: CASSPNSGRNTDTQYF.